A selection of T cell receptor beta chains follows, all from one sample in a study of response to subunit inactivated influenza vaccine. TCRdb redid the calling of the RT-PCR reads with MiXCR, one entry per CDR3 protein. The sample contains almost 250,000 distinct CDR3 sequences, roughly an eighth of which appear only once. Sequenced material: non-naive T cells sorted from PBMCs, taken around two weeks before vaccination. The receptors were sampled from a man aged 45-65 years who received an inactivated influenza vaccine. The CDR3 runs from the conserved cysteine through the conserved F or W. The order of the fields is CDR3 length, D gene, J gene, clone size, V gene, CDR3 DNA, CDR3 protein. The D gene is left open where the match is weak. Clone sizes are given selectively: once, few, many, or a class where the clone is expanded.

length: 20; D: NA; J: TRBJ2-2; size: few; V: TRBV19; DNA: TGTGCCAGTGGAAGGGCAGGGTCGGGAGTACGGGGGCAGAACACCGGGGAGCTGTTTTTT; CDR3: CASGRAGSGVRGQNTGELFF
length: 13; D: NA; J: TRBJ2-7; size: NA; V: TRBV7-2; DNA: TGTGCCAGCAGCTTAGTGGGGGTCTACGAGCAGTACTTC; CDR3: CASSLVGVYEQYF
length: 16; D: TRBD2; J: TRBJ2-3; size: few; V: TRBV6-4; DNA: TGTGCCAGCAGTCCCGGACTAGCGGGGAGGACAGATACGCAGTATTTT; CDR3: CASSPGLAGRTDTQYF
length: 16; D: TRBD1; J: TRBJ1-1; size: NA; V: TRBV10-2; DNA: TGCGCCAGCAGCCTCGGGACAGGGGCGACGAACACTGAAGCTTTCTTT; CDR3: CASSLGTGATNTEAFF
length: 14; D: TRBD1; J: TRBJ2-7; size: NA; V: TRBV7-9; DNA: TGTGCCAGCAGCCGGGGACAGGGTTCTGGCGAGCAGTACTTC; CDR3: CASSRGQGSGEQYF
length: 13; D: TRBD1; J: TRBJ2-7; size: NA; V: TRBV5-6; DNA: TGTGCCAGCAGCGTGGGACAGGCCTACGAGCAGTACTTC; CDR3: CASSVGQAYEQYF
length: 14; D: TRBD1; J: TRBJ2-3; size: NA; V: TRBV7-9; DNA: TGTGCCAGCAGCTTCGGACAGGGGATAGATACGCAGTATTTT; CDR3: CASSFGQGIDTQYF
length: 14; D: NA; J: TRBJ1-2; size: many; V: TRBV7-2; DNA: TGTGCCAGCAGCTTAGACAGGGCTAACTATGGCTACACCTTC; CDR3: CASSLDRANYGYTF
length: 18; D: NA; J: TRBJ2-3; size: NA; V: TRBV2; DNA: TGTGCCAGCAGCGCCCCGATATTGGCGGGACCTAGCACAGATACGCAGTATTTT; CDR3: CASSAPILAGPSTDTQYF
length: 16; D: NA; J: TRBJ1-1; size: few; V: TRBV3-1; DNA: TGTGCCAGCAGCCAAGATCGGGGGGTGGGGAACACTGAAGCTTTCTTT; CDR3: CASSQDRGVGNTEAFF
length: 16; D: TRBD1; J: TRBJ2-7; size: NA; V: TRBV5-6; DNA: TGTGCCAGCACCCTTCGTCGGGGACAGAACTCCTACGAGCAGTACTTC; CDR3: CASTLRRGQNSYEQYF
length: 15; D: TRBD1; J: TRBJ2-3; size: many; V: TRBV7-2; DNA: TGTGCCAGCAGCTTAGGATTCAGGGGGAGAGATACGCAGTATTTT; CDR3: CASSLGFRGRDTQYF
length: 16; D: TRBD1; J: TRBJ2-3; size: few; V: TRBV15; DNA: TGTGCCACCAGCAGTCTCCCGGGACAGGGAGCAGATACGCAGTATTTT; CDR3: CATSSLPGQGADTQYF
length: 12; D: NA; J: TRBJ2-3; size: few; V: TRBV12-3/TRBV12-4; DNA: TGTGCCAGCAGGCCGGCCACAGATACGCAGTATTTT; CDR3: CASRPATDTQYF
length: 13; D: TRBD1; J: TRBJ1-5; size: few; V: TRBV20-1; DNA: TGCAGTGCAGCGACAGGGTCGGATCAGCCCCAGCATTTT; CDR3: CSAATGSDQPQHF
length: 14; D: TRBD2; J: TRBJ2-3; size: few; V: TRBV6-2/TRBV6-3; DNA: TGTGCCAGCAGACGCGGGGGGGCCTCAGATACGCAGTATTTT; CDR3: CASRRGGASDTQYF